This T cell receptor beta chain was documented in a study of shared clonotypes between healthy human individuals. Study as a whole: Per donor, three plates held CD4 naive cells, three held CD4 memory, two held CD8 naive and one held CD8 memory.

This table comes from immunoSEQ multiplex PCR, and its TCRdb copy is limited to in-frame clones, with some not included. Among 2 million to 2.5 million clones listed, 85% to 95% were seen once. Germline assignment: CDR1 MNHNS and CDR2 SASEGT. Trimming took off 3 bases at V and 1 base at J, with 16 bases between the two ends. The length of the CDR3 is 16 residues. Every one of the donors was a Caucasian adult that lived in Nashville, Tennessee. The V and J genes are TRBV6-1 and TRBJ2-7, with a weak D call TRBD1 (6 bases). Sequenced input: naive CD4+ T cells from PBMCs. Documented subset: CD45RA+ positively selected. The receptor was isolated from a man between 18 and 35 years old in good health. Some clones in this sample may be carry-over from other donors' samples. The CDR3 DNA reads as TGTGCCAGCAGTGACCCAATGACAGGCCAATCCTACGAGCAGTACTTC. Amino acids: CASSDPMTGQSYEQYF.